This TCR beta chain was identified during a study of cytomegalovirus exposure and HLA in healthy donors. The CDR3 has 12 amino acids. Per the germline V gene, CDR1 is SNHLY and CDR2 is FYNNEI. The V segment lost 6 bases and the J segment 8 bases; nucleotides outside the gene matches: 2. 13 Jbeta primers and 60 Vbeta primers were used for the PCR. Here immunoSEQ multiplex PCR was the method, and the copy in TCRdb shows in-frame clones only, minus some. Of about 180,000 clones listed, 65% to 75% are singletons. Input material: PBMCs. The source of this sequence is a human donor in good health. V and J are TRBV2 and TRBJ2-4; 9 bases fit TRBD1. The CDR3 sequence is CASRTGGDIQYF. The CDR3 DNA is TGTGCCAGCAGGACAGGGGGAGACATTCAGTACTTC. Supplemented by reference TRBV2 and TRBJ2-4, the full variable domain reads EPEVTQTPSHQVTQMGQEVILRCVPISNHLYFYWYRQILGQKVEFLVSFYNNEISEKSEIFDDQFSVERPDGSNFTLKIRSTKLEDSAMYFCASRTGGDIQYFGAGTRLSVL.